This T cell receptor (beta chain) was identified in a study of beta chain features in type 1 diabetes. Sequencing targeted expressed TCRB transcripts, as all isolated RNA had been reverse transcribed. Data came from immunoSEQ multiplex PCR; TCRdb stores just in-frame clones and leaves some out. The sample lists 810,000 or so clones, 17% occurring once. As concerns this clone: This CDR3 is also generated by other DNA sequences in the sample.

Isolation of CD4+ naive, central memory, regulatory and stem cell-like memory cells was achieved by sorting via CD45RO/CCR7/CD25/CD127/CD95/CD27. This TCR came from a woman aged 18-29 years in good health. What was sequenced was naive CD4+ T cells from blood.

This chain's CDR3 is CASSLAGGLETQYF. The CDR3 bases are TGTGCCAGCAGCTTAGCAGGGGGTCTTGAGACCCAGTACTTC. The J gene is TRBJ2-5, the V gene TRBV7-3; the match to TRBD1 covers 7 bases. Germline V gives CDR1 SGHTA, CDR2 FQGTGA. The trim removed 2 bases at V and 5 bases at J, leaving 5 bases unmatched. The CDR3 is made up of 14 amino acids.